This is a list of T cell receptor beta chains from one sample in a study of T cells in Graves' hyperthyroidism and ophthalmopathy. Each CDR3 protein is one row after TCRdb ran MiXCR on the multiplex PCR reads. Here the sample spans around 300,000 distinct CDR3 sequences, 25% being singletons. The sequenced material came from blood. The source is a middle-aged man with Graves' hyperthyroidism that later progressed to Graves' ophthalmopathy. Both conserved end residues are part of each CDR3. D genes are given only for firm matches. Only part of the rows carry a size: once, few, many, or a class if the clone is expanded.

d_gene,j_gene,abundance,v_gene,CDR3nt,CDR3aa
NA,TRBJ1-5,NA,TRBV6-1,TGTGCCAGCAGAAGGACAGTGAGCAATCAGCCCCAGCATTTT,CASRRTVSNQPQHF
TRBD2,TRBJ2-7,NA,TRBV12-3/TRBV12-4,TGTGCCAGCAGTCCCCGGGATAGCGGGAGATACGAGCAGTACTTC,CASSPRDSGRYEQYF
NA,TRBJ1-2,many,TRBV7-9,TGTGCCAGCAGCTTTGCGGGGATTAACTATGGCTACACCTTC,CASSFAGINYGYTF
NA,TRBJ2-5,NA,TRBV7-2,TGTGCCAGCAGCTCCGCGATGAGTGGGACCCAGTACTTC,CASSSAMSGTQYF
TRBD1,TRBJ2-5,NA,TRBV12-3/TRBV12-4,TGTGCCAGCAGTTTAAGGGGGACAGGGCATGAGACCCAGTACTTC,CASSLRGTGHETQYF
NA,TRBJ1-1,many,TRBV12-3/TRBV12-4,TGTGCCAGCAGTTTGGGCCGACGGGGAATTATCGGCGGCACTGAAGCTTTCTTT,CASSLGRRGIIGGTEAFF
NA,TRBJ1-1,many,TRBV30,TGTGCCGGATCCCGGACAGACAACACTGAAGCTTTCTTT,CAGSRTDNTEAFF
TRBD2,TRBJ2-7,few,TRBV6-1,TGTGCCAGCAGAGTAGCGGGACAAACCGGGGGCGAGCAGTACTTC,CASRVAGQTGGEQYF
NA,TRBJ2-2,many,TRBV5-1,TGCGCCAGCAGCTCGGACGGGAACACCGGGGAGCTGTTTTTT,CASSSDGNTGELFF
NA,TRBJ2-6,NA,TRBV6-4,TGTGCCAGTACTCCCAATGGGGCCAACGTCCTGACTTTC,CASTPNGANVLTF
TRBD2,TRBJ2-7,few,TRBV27,TGTGCCAGCAGTTCGGCTAGCGGGAGAGACTACGAGCAGTACTTC,CASSSASGRDYEQYF
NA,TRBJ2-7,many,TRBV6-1,TGTGCCAGCACGGGCTCCCACTACGAGCAGTACTTC,CASTGSHYEQYF
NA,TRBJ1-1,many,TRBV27,TGTGCCACCAAGACTTCCACTGAAGCTTTCTTT,CATKTSTEAFF
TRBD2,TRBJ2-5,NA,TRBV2,TGTGCCTCGCATTTAGCGGGAGGAGTGGAGACCCAGTACTTC,CASHLAGGVETQYF
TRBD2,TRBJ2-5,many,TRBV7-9,TGTGCCAGCAGCTCCTACCCCATTAGCGGGAGAACCCAAGAGACCCAGTACTTC,CASSSYPISGRTQETQYF
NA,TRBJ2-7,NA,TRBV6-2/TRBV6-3,TGTGCCAGCAGTTACGAGGCCAACTACGAGCAGTACTTC,CASSYEANYEQYF